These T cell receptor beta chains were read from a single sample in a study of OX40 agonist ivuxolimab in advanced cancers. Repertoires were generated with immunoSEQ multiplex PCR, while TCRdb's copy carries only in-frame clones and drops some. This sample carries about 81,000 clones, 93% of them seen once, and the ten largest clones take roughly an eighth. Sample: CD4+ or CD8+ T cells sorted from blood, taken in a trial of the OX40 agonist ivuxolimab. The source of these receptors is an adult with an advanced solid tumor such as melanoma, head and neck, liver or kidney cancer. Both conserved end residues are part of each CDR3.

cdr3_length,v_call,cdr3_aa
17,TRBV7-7,CASSLAGRGEGTGELFF
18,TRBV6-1,CASSAVLPWGRGAYEQYF
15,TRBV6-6,CASSPYQSSNSEAFF
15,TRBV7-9,CASSPPRDRDTEAFF
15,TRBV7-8,CASSSLAGANYEQYF
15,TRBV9,CASSKEGGSSYEQYF
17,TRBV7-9,CASSPTGRGLPQETQYF
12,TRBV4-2,CASRRSNTEAFF
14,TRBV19,CASSNGGGAYEQYF
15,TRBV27,CASSFNGGTNTEAFF
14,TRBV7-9,CASSPPQGENIQYF
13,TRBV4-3,CASSQDLTYEQYF
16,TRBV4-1,CASSQGDEKRNTEAFF
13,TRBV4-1,CASSQVGDNEQFF
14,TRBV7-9,CASSLGEGASEAFF
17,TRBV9,CASSSPRDRENTGELFF
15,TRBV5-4,CASSLSGLAKNIQYF
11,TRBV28,CASTSNYEQYF
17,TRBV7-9,CASSLGTSGASRDTQYF
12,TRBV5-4,CASTENTGELFF
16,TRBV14,CASSQGIRTLGSEQYF
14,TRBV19,CASSILSTFTEAFF
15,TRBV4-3,CASSQDNRGQSGYTF
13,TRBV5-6,CASSPQGVSEQYF
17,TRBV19,CASSNGLAGGSYNEQFF
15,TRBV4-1,CASSQGLDGDSPLHF
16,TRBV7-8,CASSLAGTNPSYEQYF
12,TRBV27,CASSPINSPLHF
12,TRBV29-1,CSVYGGEETQYF
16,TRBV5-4,CASSLAGGGRTYEQYF
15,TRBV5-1,CASSLGDFSNQPQHF
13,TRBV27,CASSFRGGNEQFF
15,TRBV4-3,CASSHTGGPYNEQFF
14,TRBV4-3,CASSQAGGLTEAFF
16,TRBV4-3,CASSQERGGTSYEQYF
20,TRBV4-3,CASSQVWTSGLRTSDYGYTF
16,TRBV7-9,CASSSLWDRGNYGYTF
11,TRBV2,CATWGTGELFF
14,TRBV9,CASSQRRENTEAFF
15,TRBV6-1,CASSESLRVDQPQHF
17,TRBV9,CASSVRLTGAVTGELFF
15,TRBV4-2,CASSRGGGQQETQYF
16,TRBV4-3,CASSQDSQGWNTEAFF
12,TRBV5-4,CASSLSGNTIYF
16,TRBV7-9,CASSLRSRPGAGELFF
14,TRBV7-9,CASSQETRESGAFF
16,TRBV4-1,CASSQDRRVVDNEQFF
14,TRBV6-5,CASSHGQNNQPQHF
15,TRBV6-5,CASSSLTIYTDTQYF
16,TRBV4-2,CASSQDSPRGEQPQHF
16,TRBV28,CASSPRGDYLNNEQFF